The 5 T cell receptor beta chains presented below share a single source sample, sequenced in a study of neurological immune-mediated disorders. TCRdb redid the calling of the 5' RACE reads with MiXCR, one entry per CDR3 protein. Altogether under 90,000 distinct CDR3 sequences are present, 10% to 13% being singletons, with the ten largest covering roughly 2%. The sample consisted of PBMCs. These receptors all stem from a man aged 35 to 55 in good health.

This clonotype was observed a single time. The rearrangement uses TRBV20-1 and TRBJ1-1; D is perhaps TRBD1 (5 bases). V lost 0 bases to trimming and J lost 5 bases, with 22 bases between them. CDR3 length equals 17 residues. CDR1 and CDR2 from the germline V gene are DFQATT and SNEGSKA (reference sequence). The DNA of the CDR3 is TGCAGTGCTAGAGATGGGGGAGGAGGGGATGGTTCTACTGAAGCTTTCTTT. Its protein is CSARDGGGGDGSTEAFF.

This clonotype has just a few counts. The genes are TRBV29-1 and TRBJ2-7; unclear D gene. This CDR3 is built from 11 residues. Germline values: CDR1 SQVTM, CDR2 ANQGSEA. V lost 4 bases to trimming and J lost 0 bases, with 4 bases between them. The CDR3 reads CSVVLSYEQYF. For the CDR3, the DNA is TGCAGCGTTGTACTCTCCTACGAGCAGTACTTC.

This clonotype has ten or more counts. The chain recombines TRBV5-1 with TRBJ2-5, with D possibly matching TRBD1 (5 bases). V was trimmed by 0 bases and J by 5 bases, leaving 5 bases between them. The CDR3 loop spans 12 amino acids. The germline V gene has CDR1 SGHRS and CDR2 YFSETQ. Written as DNA, the CDR3 is TGCGCCAGCAGCTTGGAGGGGGAGACCCAGTACTTC. Translating it yields CASSLEGETQYF.

This clonotype was detected ten times or more. This rearrangement joins TRBV6-1 to TRBJ2-2, with 9 bases lining up with TRBD1. Germline-derived CDR1 and CDR2 are MNHNS and SASEGT. The CDR3 spans 15 residues. V gave up 4 bases and J gave up 8 bases; unmatched junction bases: 8. CDR3 sequence reads: CASSGGQGSGGELFF. The CDR3 DNA is TGTGCCAGCAGTGGGGGACAGGGTTCCGGAGGGGAGCTGTTTTTT.

This clonotype was counted many times. V and J are TRBV7-2 and TRBJ1-1; TRBD1 matches 9 bases. CDR3 length equals 15 residues. Unmatched junction bases numbered 5, after V lost 5 bases and J lost 1 base. CDR1 and CDR2 from the germline V gene are SGHTA and FQGNSA. The CDR3 is CASSPWDRANTEAFF. Here the CDR3 DNA reads TGTGCCAGCAGCCCGTGGGACAGGGCGAACACTGAAGCTTTCTTT.